These T cell receptor beta chains were read from a single sample in a study of CD8 T cells in Susac syndrome. TCRdb passed the immunoSEQ multiplex PCR reads through MiXCR, listing each CDR3 protein once. Found here are some 130,000 distinct CDR3 sequences, approximately 94% of them singletons; the top ten hold approximately 0.13%. The source material was CD4+ T cells from PBMCs. These receptors all stem from a human donor with multiple sclerosis. Both conserved end residues are part of each CDR3. Each record gives: D gene, clone size, V gene, J gene, CDR3 DNA, CDR3 protein. The D gene is left open where the match is weak. Some rows mark clone size as missing; the rest say once, few, many or name a class of expanded clone.

TRBD1	-	TRBV30	TRBJ2-7	TGTGCCTGGAGTCCCCCGTGGACAGGGGGCTACGAGCAGTACTTC	CAWSPPWTGGYEQYF
-	-	TRBV6-2/TRBV6-3	TRBJ2-6	TGTGCCAGCAACATCGTCGGACAGCACTCTGGGGCCAACGTCCTGACTTTC	CASNIVGQHSGANVLTF
-	-	TRBV2	TRBJ1-6	TGTGCCAGCACCAGACAGGATAATTCACCCCTCCACTTT	CASTRQDNSPLHF
-	-	TRBV3-1	TRBJ2-6	TGTGCCAGCAGCAGGGGGGCCTCTGGGGCCAACGTCCTGACTTTC	CASSRGASGANVLTF
-	-	TRBV3-1	TRBJ2-5	TGTGCCAGCAGCCAAGCAACTGTCCGGACCCAGTACTTC	CASSQATVRTQYF
TRBD1	once	TRBV19	TRBJ2-1	TGTGCCAGTAGTAGACAGGGGATAGGTGAGCAGTTCTTC	CASSRQGIGEQFF
-	-	TRBV7-2	TRBJ1-1	TGTGCCAGCAGCTTAGTGGGAGGGCTGAACACTGAAGCTTTCTTT	CASSLVGGLNTEAFF
-	-	TRBV7-2	TRBJ1-2	TGTGCCAGCAGCCCCGGGGAAGTCCCGTCTGGCCACTATGGCTACACCTTC	CASSPGEVPSGHYGYTF
-	-	TRBV12-3/TRBV12-4	TRBJ1-1	TGTGCCAGCAGTAGCGCCACCTCGGGGGCTGAAGCTTTCTTT	CASSSATSGAEAFF
-	-	TRBV12-3/TRBV12-4	TRBJ1-2	TGTGCCAGCAGCCCCGGCCCCCTAGGGCGTGGCTACACCTTC	CASSPGPLGRGYTF
-	-	TRBV3-1	TRBJ1-1	TGTGCCAGCAGCCAAGCGGGCAGAGAAGCTTTCTTT	CASSQAGREAFF
TRBD2	-	TRBV3-1	TRBJ2-7	TGTGCCAGCAGCCAGGGAGGGACTACGGGTGAGCAGTACTTC	CASSQGGTTGEQYF
-	-	TRBV9	TRBJ2-1	TGTGCCAGCAGCTTCCCCGGGACGGCGTTCTTC	CASSFPGTAFF
-	-	TRBV6-5	TRBJ2-7	TGTGCCAGCAGTCAGCAGGAATTCTACGAGCAGTACTTC	CASSQQEFYEQYF
-	-	TRBV15	TRBJ1-4	TGTGCCACCAGCAGAGTAGGGGACGCGGAGAAACTGTTTTTT	CATSRVGDAEKLFF
-	-	TRBV24-1	TRBJ1-2	TGTGCCACCAGTGAAGGCTCTAACTATGGCTACACCTTC	CATSEGSNYGYTF
TRBD1	-	TRBV27	TRBJ2-6	TGTGCCAGCAGTTTCACAGGGGCTGGGGCCAACGTCCTGACTTTC	CASSFTGAGANVLTF
-	-	TRBV19	TRBJ1-3	TGTGCCAGTAGGACGCGCTCGGGGGAGAACTCTGGAAACACCATATATTTT	CASRTRSGENSGNTIYF
TRBD2	-	TRBV27	TRBJ2-3	TGTGCCAGCAGTCCCGCGGGGGGGCCTGGAGATACGCAGTATTTT	CASSPAGGPGDTQYF
TRBD2	-	TRBV24-1	TRBJ2-3	TGTGCCACCAGTGATTCGCTAGCGGAGACAGATACGCAGTATTTT	CATSDSLAETDTQYF
-	-	TRBV20-1	TRBJ2-4	TGCAGTGCCACCATCGTAGTAGCCAAAAACATTCAGTACTTC	CSATIVVAKNIQYF
TRBD2	-	TRBV20-1	TRBJ2-5	TGCAGTACAGAAAGCGGGGACTTCCAAGAGACCCAGTACTTC	CSTESGDFQETQYF
-	-	TRBV27	TRBJ1-1	TGTGCCAGCTCCTCGGGCGGCAGGGCTGAAGCTTTCTTT	CASSSGGRAEAFF
-	-	TRBV5-1	TRBJ2-2	TGCGCCAGCAGTGCGGGGTACAACACCGGGGAGCTGTTTTTT	CASSAGYNTGELFF
-	-	TRBV6-5	TRBJ1-6	TGTGCCAGCAGTTGGAAGGGGTATTCACCCCTCCACTTT	CASSWKGYSPLHF
-	-	TRBV11-2	TRBJ2-3	TGTGCCAGCAGCTTAGACCGGACAGATACGCAGTATTTT	CASSLDRTDTQYF
-	-	TRBV12-3/TRBV12-4	TRBJ2-3	TGTGCCAGCAGTTTGAGGTGGGATACGCAGTATTTT	CASSLRWDTQYF
TRBD1	-	TRBV7-9	TRBJ1-5	TGTGCCAGCAGCTCCGGGACAGGGGACGGGCCCCAGCATTTT	CASSSGTGDGPQHF
-	-	TRBV27	TRBJ1-1	TGTGCCAGCAGTTTCAATTTCGCCGGGACACTGAACACTGAAGCTTTCTTT	CASSFNFAGTLNTEAFF